The subject of this entry is one T cell receptor beta chain. Its antigen is still unknown. Its ends do not fully match the called genes, so a read error is possible. This sample was included in a study of graft-versus-host responses after intestinal transplantation. The overall study: Multivisceral, liver-intestinal, or isolated intestinal transplants were received by the recipients. Induction using anti-thymocyte globulin, followed by tacrolimus and steroids for two to three years, was given to all recipients.

Germline assignment: CDR1 SEHNR and CDR2 FQNEAQ (reference sequence). This CDR3 contains 13 residues. Study results and caveats: Some GvH clones were seen earlier in gut or blood, suggesting intestinal origin. Peak circulating GvH clone levels were associated with early post-transplant HvG declines.

Profiled with immunoSEQ multiplex PCR; TCRdb holds only in-frame clones, not every one. The sample carries 99,000 or so clones, about 82% recorded once. This clonotype was obtained from a human patient who received an intestinal transplant, so some T cells may come from the graft donor. The sequencing used PBMCs, collected 255 days after intestinal transplant. The chain recombines TRBV7-9 with TRBJ2-7; 13 positions agree with TRBD2. CDR3 in DNA: TGTGCCAGCAGCTCTGGACTAGCGGGGGACTTTCTATTC. This gives the protein CASSSGLAGDFLF.